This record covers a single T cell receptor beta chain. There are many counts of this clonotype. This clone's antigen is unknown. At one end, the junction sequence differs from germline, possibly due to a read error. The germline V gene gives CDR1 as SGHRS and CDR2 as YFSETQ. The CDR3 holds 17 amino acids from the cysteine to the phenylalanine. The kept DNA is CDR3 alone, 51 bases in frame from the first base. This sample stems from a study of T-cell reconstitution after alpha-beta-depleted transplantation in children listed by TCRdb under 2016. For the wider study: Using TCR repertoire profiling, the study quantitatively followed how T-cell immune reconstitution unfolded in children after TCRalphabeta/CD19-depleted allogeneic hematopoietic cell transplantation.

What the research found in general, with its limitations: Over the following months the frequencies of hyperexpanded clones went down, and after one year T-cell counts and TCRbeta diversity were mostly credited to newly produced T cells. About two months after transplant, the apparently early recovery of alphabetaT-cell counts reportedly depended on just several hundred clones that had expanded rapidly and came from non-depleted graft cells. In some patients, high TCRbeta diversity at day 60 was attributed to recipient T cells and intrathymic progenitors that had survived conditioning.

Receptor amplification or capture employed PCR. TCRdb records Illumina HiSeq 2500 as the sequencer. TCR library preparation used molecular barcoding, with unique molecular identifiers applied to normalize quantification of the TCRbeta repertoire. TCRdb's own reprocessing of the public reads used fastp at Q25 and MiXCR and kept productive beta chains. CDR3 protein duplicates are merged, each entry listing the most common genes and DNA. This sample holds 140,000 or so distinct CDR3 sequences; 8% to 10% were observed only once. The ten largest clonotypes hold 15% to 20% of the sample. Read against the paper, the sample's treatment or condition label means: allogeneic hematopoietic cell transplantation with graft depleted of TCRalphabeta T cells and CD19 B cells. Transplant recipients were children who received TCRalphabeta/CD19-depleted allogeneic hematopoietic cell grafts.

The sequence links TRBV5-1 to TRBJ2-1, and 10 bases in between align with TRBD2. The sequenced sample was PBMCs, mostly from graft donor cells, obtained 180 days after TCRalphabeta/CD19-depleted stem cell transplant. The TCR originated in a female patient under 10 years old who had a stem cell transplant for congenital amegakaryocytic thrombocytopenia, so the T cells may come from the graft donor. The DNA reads TGCGCAAGCAGCTTGGCGGCTAGCGGGGGCGGAGGAGGGGAGCAGTTCTTC. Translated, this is CASSLAASGGGGGEQFF.